The clone carrying this TCR beta chain counts as medium-sized. These data originate in a study of T cell changes during pregnancy in multiple sclerosis. The protocol was immunoSEQ multiplex PCR, while the TCRdb copy is restricted to in-frame clones and leaves out a portion. The top ten hold roughly 8% of the sample, which has over 10,000 clones, around 88% seen once. The sequencing here drew on CD8+ T cells from peripheral blood mononuclear cells, taken in the second trimester of pregnancy. This TCR was recovered from a female donor in good health, enrolled as a control in a pregnancy study.

CDR3 DNA sequence: TGCGCCAGCAGCCAAGGGGCGGGAGAGGGCTACGAGCAGTACTTC. It specifies CASSQGAGEGYEQYF. The chain employs TRBV4-3 and TRBJ2-7, with 7 bases fitting TRBD2. The CDR3 is 15 amino acids. The V gene end was trimmed by 1 base and the J gene end by 3 bases; junction bases not matched to a gene: 6. Germline V gene data show CDR1 as LGHNA and CDR2 as YSLEER.